A selection of T cell receptor beta chains follows, all from one sample in a study of blood T cell repertoires in COVID-19. Repertoires were generated with immunoSEQ multiplex PCR, while TCRdb's copy carries only in-frame clones and drops some. Of some 240,000 clones in the sample, roughly 90% were seen once. The sample consisted of peripheral blood. These receptors were collected from an older woman with COVID-19, enrolled during active disease. Each CDR3 is given with its conserved first and last residue. Fields, in order: V gene, CDR3 length, D gene, clone size, J gene, CDR3 DNA, CDR3 protein. D genes are given only for firm matches. Size values are once, few and many counts, or a class for expanded clones, and some rows have none.

TRBV5-4	14	-	-	TRBJ2-3	TGTGCCAGCAGCTTGCCGGGGGTGGCAGATACGCAGTATTTT	CASSLPGVADTQYF
TRBV25-1	15	-	-	TRBJ2-4	TGTGCCAGCAGTGAAGAACCAGGGGCCAAAAACATTCAGTACTTC	CASSEEPGAKNIQYF
TRBV9	15	-	-	TRBJ1-2	TGTGCCAGCAGCGTAGGATGGGAGACCCGATATGGCTACACCTTC	CASSVGWETRYGYTF
TRBV5-5	18	-	-	TRBJ1-5	TGTGCCAGCAGCCCCAGGGTTACGGGCATGTTGGCTGATCAGCCCCAGCATTTT	CASSPRVTGMLADQPQHF
TRBV7-5	17	-	-	TRBJ1-5	TGTGCCAGAAGCCCTGGAACCGGGACAGGGCTCAATCAGCCCCAGCATTTT	CARSPGTGTGLNQPQHF
TRBV5-1	13	-	-	TRBJ2-5	TGCGCCAGCAGCTGGACAGTCGAAGAGACCCAGTACTTC	CASSWTVEETQYF
TRBV7-3	18	TRBD1	-	TRBJ2-2	TGTGCCAGCAGTATGGGGAGGACAGGGGGCATTCGGCCCGGGGAGCTGTTTTTT	CASSMGRTGGIRPGELFF
TRBV21-1	12	-	-	TRBJ2-7	TGTGCCAGCACTACAGGGTTACATGAGCAGTACTTC	CASTTGLHEQYF
TRBV20-1	11	-	once	TRBJ2-2	TGCAGTGCTAGCAGGGGCGGGGAGCTGTTTTTT	CSASRGGELFF
TRBV5-1	14	TRBD1	-	TRBJ2-7	TGCGCCAGCACCACCGGGACAGGGCTGTACGAGCAGTACTTC	CASTTGTGLYEQYF
TRBV7-2	15	TRBD1	-	TRBJ1-5	TGTGCCAGCAGCTCGGGACAGGGAGGGAATCAGCCCCAGCATTTT	CASSSGQGGNQPQHF
TRBV28	12	TRBD1	-	TRBJ1-5	TGTGCCGGCAGACAGGGGGGGCAGCCCCAGCATTTT	CAGRQGGQPQHF
TRBV11-2	19	TRBD1	once	TRBJ1-2	TGTGCCAGCAGCTTAGATGTCTGGGACAGGGGGCTGGAAAGCTATGGCTACACCTTC	CASSLDVWDRGLESYGYTF
TRBV6-5	15	TRBD1	-	TRBJ2-1	TGTGCCAGCAGTCTGGACAGGGGGTCCTACAATGAGCAGTTCTTC	CASSLDRGSYNEQFF
TRBV6-4	14	TRBD2	-	TRBJ2-1	TGTGCCAGCAAGCGGGACGGAGCCTACAATGAGCAGTTCTTC	CASKRDGAYNEQFF
TRBV4-1	14	-	-	TRBJ2-7	TGCGCCAGCAGCCGGGGACATTCGTACGACGAGCAGTACTTC	CASSRGHSYDEQYF
TRBV7-9	12	-	-	TRBJ1-4	TGTGCCAGCAGCTTCAGGGGTGAAAAACTGTTTTTT	CASSFRGEKLFF
TRBV28	14	TRBD1	-	TRBJ1-2	TGTGCCAGCAGAGAGACAGGGGCTAACTATGGCTACACCTTC	CASRETGANYGYTF